This T cell receptor beta chain stems from a study of shared clonotypes between healthy human individuals. The overall study: Donors were a couple of women and a few men aged 18 to 49.

CD4+ cells underwent separation, giving CD45RA+ naive and CD45RA-negative memory subsets. The data were produced by immunoSEQ multiplex PCR, yet TCRdb's version contains in-frame clones alone and is incomplete. Altogether 2 million to 3 million clones are present, approximately 90% being singletons, with the ten largest covering 0.13% to 0.15%. Regarding this clone: The antigen remains undetermined.

Study observations and caveats: Generally, naive subsets (rather than memory subsets) showed larger estimated richness. Among non-shared clonotypes, generation probabilities were lower than among those shared by all four donors.

The germline V and J ends were trimmed by 10 bases and 6 bases, with 18 bases remaining between them. The germline V gene encodes CDR1 MNHEY and CDR2 SVGAGI. This CDR3 is built from 14 residues. The sequence derives from a man aged 18-30 years in good health. The sample taken for sequencing was naive CD4+ T cells sorted from blood. Specified subset: CD45RA+ positively selected. The J gene is TRBJ1-4, the V gene TRBV6-5; D not resolved. CDR3 region: CATARLAWDEKLFF. CDR3 sequence (DNA): TGTGCCACCGCCCGTTTGGCCTGGGATGAAAAACTGTTTTTT.